One and the same sample provided the 22 T cell receptor beta chains below, sequenced in a study of cytomegalovirus exposure and HLA in healthy donors. The PCR made use of 60 Vbeta and 13 Jbeta primers. Method: immunoSEQ multiplex PCR; TCRdb's copy keeps in-frame clones and lacks some. The sample lists approximately 100,000 clones, 55% to 75% occurring once. Sequenced input: PBMCs. These receptors all stem from a man aged 25 to 40 in good health and CMV-seropositive.

The chain carries TRBV2 and TRBJ2-5, with 8 bases that match TRBD2. Germline CDR1 SNHLY, CDR2 FYNNEI. Germline trimming cut 8 bases from V and 0 bases from J; bases unmatched to any gene: 11. The CDR3 spans 16 residues. The CDR3: CASHSVLAGNQETQYF. CDR3 coding DNA: TGTGCCAGCCACTCGGTGTTAGCGGGAAACCAAGAGACCCAGTACTTC.

The chain couples TRBV5-1 to TRBJ1-2; D unclear. This CDR3 has 12 residues. The germline V gene has CDR1 SGHRS and CDR2 YFSETQ. V lost 6 bases to trimming and J lost 8 bases, with 14 bases between them. Here the CDR3 reads CASTRGVDGYTF. DNA of the CDR3: TGCGCCAGCACGCGGGGTGTGGACGGCTACACCTTC.

This rearrangement joins TRBV5-1 to TRBJ2-5; TRBD2 might be the D (5 bases). Trimming removed 9 bases at V and 2 bases at J, with 17 bases between. Germline CDR1 is SGHRS and CDR2 is YFSETQ. The CDR3 spans 14 residues. CDR3 amino acids: CATTRGSAQETQYF. In nucleotides, the CDR3 is TGCGCCACTACCCGGGGTAGCGCACAAGAGACCCAGTACTTC.

This clone has a single count. The chain recombines TRBV30 with TRBJ1-4; 10 bases are a match to TRBD1. The junction had 8 bases not matched to a gene; V was cut back by 8 bases and J by 8 bases. The CDR3 covers 13 residues. The V gene's germline CDR1 is GTSNPN and CDR2 SVGIG (reference sequence). The CDR3: CAVPGTGAEKLFF. In DNA, the CDR3 is TGTGCCGTACCCGGGACAGGGGCGGAAAAACTGTTTTTT.

This chain uses TRBV11-2 with TRBJ1-6; the D gene is possibly TRBD1 (6 bases). This CDR3 has 14 residues. The V gene's germline CDR1 is SGHAT and CDR2 FQNNGV. The ends were cut back, 1 base at V and 9 bases at J, with 10 bases in the middle. CDR3 DNA: TGTGCCAGCAGCTTAGGAGGGGGGGCTTCACCCCTCCACTTT. Translating gives CASSLGGGASPLHF.

This clone showed up just a few times. The genes are TRBV7-9 and TRBJ1-5; 7 nucleotides match TRBD1. The V and J ends lost 5 bases and 3 bases, in that order; junction bases with no gene match: 4. The CDR3 runs to 14 residues. In germline, CDR1 is SEHNR, CDR2 FQNEAQ (reference sequence). CDR3 in amino acids: CASSRTGVNQPQHF. The DNA for the CDR3 is TGTGCCAGCAGCAGGACAGGAGTCAATCAGCCCCAGCATTTT.

The chain is built from TRBV7-8 and TRBJ2-3; 11 bases match TRBD2. The V gene end was trimmed by 5 bases and the J gene end by 2 bases; junction bases not matched to a gene: 9. CDR3 size: 17 residues. Germline CDR1 is SGHVS and CDR2 is FQNEAQ. CDR3 loop: CASSPILAGGHTDTQYF. The CDR3 DNA is TGTGCCAGCAGCCCTATTCTAGCGGGGGGACACACAGATACGCAGTATTTT.

The chain uses TRBV7-8 and TRBJ1-5, with 8 bases identical to TRBD1. CDR3 length: 19 amino acids. After removal of 0 bases from V and 1 base from J, the junction contained 11 bases not matched to a gene. Germline loops: CDR1 SGHVS, CDR2 FQNEAQ. CDR3 coding DNA: TGTGCCAGCAGCTTAGCCACGGACAGGGAATGGAAGAGCAATCAGCCCCAGCATTTT. This gives the protein CASSLATDREWKSNQPQHF.

This chain joins TRBV7-9 and TRBJ1-1; no clear D gene. The V gene lost 0 bases and the J gene lost 7 bases, with 3 bases spanning the gap. Germline CDR1 SEHNR, CDR2 FQNEAQ (reference sequence). The CDR3 consists of 11 residues. The CDR3 nucleotides are TGTGCCAGCAGCTTAGCGAGTGAAGCTTTCTTT. Amino acid sequence: CASSLASEAFF. Supplemented by reference TRBV7-9 and TRBJ1-1, the full variable domain reads DTGVSQNPRHKITKRGQNVTFRCDPISEHNRLYWYRQTLGQGPEFLTYFQNEAQLEKSRLLSDRFSAERPKGSFSTLEIQRTEQGDSAMYLCASSLASEAFFGQGTRLTVV.

The chain is built from TRBV11-2 and TRBJ2-3; D is undetermined. This CDR3 has 11 amino acids. Germline V lookup: CDR1 SGHAT, CDR2 FQNNGV. Between the trimmed V and J ends, which lost 4 bases and 4 bases, there was a span of 3 bases. The CDR3 bases are TGTGCCAGCAGCTCATCAGATACGCAGTATTTT. It translates to CASSSSDTQYF.

This CDR3 reads CASSKRGGITDTQYF. For the CDR3, the DNA is TGTGCCAGCAGCAAAAGGGGGGGGATCACAGATACGCAGTATTTT. This chain connects TRBV7-9 to TRBJ2-3, with a weak D call TRBD2 (7 bases). V gave up 5 bases and J gave up 2 bases, with 14 bases separating them. The CDR3 consists of 15 residues. Germline V gene data show CDR1 as SEHNR and CDR2 as FQNEAQ (reference sequence).

This clone was seen a handful of times. The chain employs TRBV5-4 and TRBJ2-7; tentative D call: TRBD1 (5 bases). The V and J ends lost 3 bases and 3 bases respectively, with 13 bases between them. CDR1 is SGHNT, CDR2 YYREEE, per germline (reference sequence). CDR3 size: 14 residues. The CDR3 protein is CASSSKTVDYEQYF. CDR3 sequence (DNA): TGTGCCAGCAGCTCCAAGACAGTAGACTACGAGCAGTACTTC.

In its sample, this clone was seen a few times. The chain carries TRBV5-1 and TRBJ2-2; a possible D gene is TRBD1 (5 bases). Germline V gene sequence: CDR1 SGHRS, CDR2 YFSETQ. Trimming cost V 4 bases and J 5 bases, with 18 bases left between them. The CDR3 loop spans 16 amino acids. The CDR3 bases are TGCGCCAGCAGCCCACCCCCGGCGACAGTAACCGGGGAGCTGTTTTTT. It yields the protein CASSPPPATVTGELFF.

The genes are TRBV7-2 and TRBJ2-3, with D perhaps matching TRBD2 (6 bases). The CDR3 extends over 14 amino acids. Germline CDR1 and CDR2: SGHTA and FQGNSA. The V end was cut by 7 bases, the J end by 3 bases, with 14 bases between. As DNA, the CDR3 is TGTGCCAGCACCAGCGCCCTAGCGACAGATACGCAGTATTTT. This sequence encodes CASTSALATDTQYF.

The chain carries TRBV19 and TRBJ1-2; TRBD1 matches 7 bases. The ends lost 6 bases at V and 8 bases at J; junction bases unmatched: 9. Germline CDR1 reads LNHDA; CDR2 reads SQIVND (reference sequence). There are 13 residues in the CDR3. CDR3 DNA: TGTGCCAGTAGCACCCCAGGGGGAGAAGGCTACACCTTC. It is translated as CASSTPGGEGYTF.

The chain couples TRBV12-5 to TRBJ1-2; D is unresolved. The CDR3 contains 12 residues. CDR1 and CDR2 (germline): LGHNT, FRNRAP. Trimming shortened V by 5 bases and J by 1 base, and 5 bases separated the two germline ends. DNA of the CDR3: TGTGCTAGTGGTGTAGATAACTATGGCTACACCTTC. Translated, it gives CASGVDNYGYTF.

The chain carries TRBV2 and TRBJ1-2, with a tentative D call TRBD1 (5 bases). V shed 5 bases and J shed 4 bases, with 14 bases lying between them. This CDR3 is 14 amino acids long. Germline V CDR1 and CDR2: SNHLY, FYNNEI. The CDR3 nucleotides read TGTGCCAGCAGTCCGGGACTTGGACTCTATGGCTACACCTTC. Its translation: CASSPGLGLYGYTF.

The rearrangement joins TRBV5-1 to TRBJ2-2; 9 bases are a match to TRBD1. Unmatched junction bases numbered 7, after V lost 7 bases and J lost 6 bases. Germline CDR1 reads SGHRS; CDR2 reads YFSETQ. The CDR3 totals 14 residues. The CDR3 coding sequence is TGCGCCAGCTCCTGGGACAGGGTTGCCGGGGAGCTGTTTTTT. The encoded protein is CASSWDRVAGELFF.

As for this clone: Other DNA sequences within the sample encode an identical CDR3. The gene calls are TRBV25-1 and TRBJ1-4; possible D gene TRBD1, 5 bases. V lost 7 bases, J lost 2 bases, and 11 bases lay in between. Per the germline V gene, CDR1 is MGHDK and CDR2 is SYGVNS. This CDR3 has 14 residues. The CDR3: CASTDSATNEKLFF. The CDR3 region has the DNA TGTGCCAGCACCGACAGCGCGACTAATGAAAAACTGTTTTTT.

The CDR3 spells CASSQGTSSDTQYF. The CDR3 DNA reads TGTGCCAGCAGCCAGGGGACGAGTTCAGATACGCAGTATTTT. The gene calls are TRBV11-3 and TRBJ2-3; weak D call: TRBD1 (6 bases). The CDR3 is 14 residues long. Trimming stripped 5 bases from V and 4 bases from J, with 13 bases between. Germline V gene data show CDR1 as SGHNT and CDR2 as YENEEA.

The V and J genes are TRBV5-1 and TRBJ2-3; D possibly corresponds to TRBD2 (6 bases). This CDR3 has 14 residues. V lost 6 bases and J 2 bases, leaving 13 bases between the germline ends. Germline CDR1 SGHRS, CDR2 YFSETQ. CDR3 region: CASMGTPSTDTQYF. The DNA for the CDR3 is TGCGCCAGCATGGGGACTCCTTCCACAGATACGCAGTATTTT. The complete variable domain, with remaining parts taken from reference TRBV5-1 and TRBJ2-3, reads KAGVTQTPRYLIKTRGQQVTLSCSPISGHRSVSWYQQTPGQGLQFLFEYFSETQRNKGNFPGRFSGRQFSNSRSEMNVSTLELGDSALYLCASMGTPSTDTQYFGPGTRLTVL.

This clone was seen just once. The V call is TRBV4-1, the J call TRBJ1-5; D not certain. The germline gives CDR1 MGHRA, CDR2 YSYEKL. The V and J ends lost 2 bases and 0 bases respectively, with 8 bases between them. CDR3 length: 15 amino acids. The CDR3 coding sequence is TGCGCCAGCAGCCAAACAGATATTAGCAATCAGCCCCAGCATTTT. It specifies CASSQTDISNQPQHF.